Below, 6 T cell receptor beta chains from the same sample are listed, as sequenced in a study of T cells in Graves' hyperthyroidism and ophthalmopathy. The investigators amplified TCR beta CDR3 regions from RNA transcripts. HTBI primers were used for first-round RT-PCR of the TCR CDR3. TCRdb reprocessed the multiplex PCR reads with MiXCR, giving one entry per CDR3 protein. The table includes about 250,000 distinct CDR3 sequences, roughly 22% detected once. Sequencing was done on a sample of blood. The receptors originated from a man aged 25 to 40 with Graves' ophthalmopathy.

This chain links TRBV20-1 with TRBJ1-1, with no clear D. CDR3 length equals 12 residues. Trimming left V 1 base short and J 3 bases short, with 6 bases between. In germline, CDR1 is DFQATT, CDR2 SNEGSKA (reference sequence). The DNA for the CDR3 is TGCAGTGCTAGAGTCGGGGACACTGAAGCTTTCTTT. Amino acid sequence: CSARVGDTEAFF.

This clonotype appeared many times. The chain couples TRBV3-1 to TRBJ1-4; D perhaps matches TRBD1 (5 bases). V was cut by 10 bases and J by 5 bases, with 20 bases left in between. Germline CDR1 is LGHDT and CDR2 is YNNKEL (reference sequence). CDR3 length: 15 residues. The CDR3 sequence is CANALRGSLNEKLFF. In DNA form, the CDR3 reads TGTGCCAACGCGTTGAGGGGCAGCCTCAATGAAAAACTGTTTTTT. Full variable domain (rest looked up from reference TRBV3-1 and TRBJ1-4): DTAVSQTPKYLVTQMGNDKSIKCEQNLGHDTMYWYKQDSKKFLKIMFSYNNKELIINETVPNRFSPKSPDKAHLNLHINSLELGDSAVYFCANALRGSLNEKLFFGSGTQLSVL.

The genes are TRBV3-1 and TRBJ2-5, with TRBD2 matching over 7 bases. The CDR3 is made up of 15 amino acids. The ends lost 6 bases at V and 1 base at J; junction bases unmatched: 8. In germline, CDR1 is LGHDT, CDR2 YNNKEL (reference sequence). The CDR3 DNA reads TGTGCCAGCAGTTTAGCGGGCGGGATCCAAGAGACCCAGTACTTC. This encodes CASSLAGGIQETQYF.

This clonotype was picked up a small number of times. Given a much more abundant clone one base away, this may be a read error. The chain joins TRBV20-1 to TRBJ2-3; 14 bases align to TRBD2. CDR1 is DFQATT and CDR2 is SNEGSKA in the germline V gene (reference sequence). V shed 6 bases and J 8 bases; nucleotides not matched to a gene: 7. This CDR3 spans 14 amino acids. CDR3 sequence reads: CSALGLAGGGTQYF. Written as DNA, the CDR3 is TGCAGTGCCTTAGGACTAGCGGGAGGAGGTACGCAGTATTTT.

This clonotype was recorded at least ten times. V and J are TRBV7-3 and TRBJ2-5; no firm D call. The CDR3 extends over 15 amino acids. Trimming pared 0 bases from V and 4 bases from J, leaving 12 bases between. Germline V CDR1 and CDR2: SGHTA, FQGTGA. The DNA of the CDR3 is TGTGCCAGCAGCTTAACGAGTGACACTCGAGAGACCCAGTACTTC. This gives the protein CASSLTSDTRETQYF.

The V call is TRBV20-1, the J call TRBJ1-1; tentatively, D is TRBD1 (5 bases). Trimming removed 5 bases from V and 7 bases from J, with 20 bases in between. The CDR3 loop spans 14 amino acids. CDR1 and CDR2 from the germline V gene are DFQATT and SNEGSKA (reference sequence). As DNA, the CDR3 is TGCAGTGCTTTCTCCGGGGCCGGAAGGCGTGAAGCTTTCTTT. Residues: CSAFSGAGRREAFF.